These 32 T cell receptor beta chains were all obtained from the same sample, sequenced in a study of shared clonotypes between healthy human individuals. Measured with immunoSEQ multiplex PCR; TCRdb has only the in-frame clones, and not every one. The data contain approximately 980,000 clones, approximately 80% of them seen just once; the ten biggest clones take up approximately 1.5%. Sequencing used memory CD4+ T cells sorted from blood. Specified subset: CD45RA-negative fraction. Source of these receptors: a young man in good health.

This chain links TRBV28 with TRBJ2-5, with a tentative D call TRBD1 (5 bases). The germline gives CDR1 MDHEN, CDR2 SYDVKM. Between the trimmed V and J ends, which lost 7 bases and 5 bases, there was a span of 8 bases. This CDR3 is 11 amino acids long. CDR3 protein: CASTPGETQYF. CDR3 sequence (DNA): TGTGCCAGCACCCCAGGGGAGACCCAGTACTTC.

This chain joins TRBV7-9 and TRBJ1-1; the match to TRBD1 covers 10 bases. Trimming removed 6 bases from V and 4 bases from J; junction bases left unmatched: 17. The CDR3 contains 18 residues. Germline V gene data show CDR1 as SEHNR and CDR2 as FQNEAQ (reference sequence). DNA for the CDR3: TGTGCCAGCAGGTCCGGGACAGGGGAGCAGGCCCGAGGCACTGAAGCTTTCTTT. Residues: CASRSGTGEQARGTEAFF.

This rearrangement joins TRBV25-1 to TRBJ2-3; D gene unclear. The length of the CDR3 is 11 residues. CDR1 and CDR2 (germline): MGHDK, SYGVNS. V was clipped by 6 bases and J by 2 bases, with 3 bases between them. The CDR3, as DNA: TGTGCCAGCAGGGACACAGATACGCAGTATTTT. Protein: CASRDTDTQYF.

The V and J genes are TRBV4-3 and TRBJ2-7, with a weak D call TRBD2 (5 bases). This CDR3 is built from 13 residues. CDR1 is LGHNA and CDR2 is YSLEER in the germline V gene. V lost 4 bases, J lost 4 bases, and 11 bases lay in between. As DNA, the CDR3 is TGCGCCAGCAGCCCTAGGACGGGGTACGAGCAGTACTTC. Protein: CASSPRTGYEQYF.

This chain uses TRBV7-9 with TRBJ1-2; maybe TRBD1 (6 bases). The ends were cut back, 5 bases at V and 1 base at J, with 11 bases in the middle. In germline, CDR1 is SEHNR, CDR2 FQNEAQ (reference sequence). CDR3 size: 14 residues. CDR3 loop: CASSNDRFNYGYTF. The CDR3 nucleotides are TGTGCCAGCAGCAACGACAGGTTTAACTATGGCTACACCTTC. The entire variable domain, with the rest obtained from reference TRBV7-9 and TRBJ1-2, is as follows: DTGVSQNPRHKITKRGQNVTFRCDPISEHNRLYWYRQTLGQGPEFLTYFQNEAQLEKSRLLSDRFSAERPKGSFSTLEIQRTEQGDSAMYLCASSNDRFNYGYTFGSGTRLTVV.

The chain couples TRBV6-5 to TRBJ1-2, with TRBD1 as a possible D gene (6 bases). The CDR3 contains 13 residues. Deletions cut 7 bases from V and 8 bases from J, with 17 bases between. Germline V gene sequence: CDR1 MNHEY, CDR2 SVGAGI. CDR3 residues: CASTKQGIGGYTF. The CDR3 DNA is TGTGCCAGCACCAAACAGGGTATCGGCGGCTACACCTTC.

In regard to this clone: Different DNA sequences within this sample yield the same CDR3. This chain links TRBV30 with TRBJ1-5; 7 bases line up with TRBD1. Per germline, CDR1 GTSNPN and CDR2 SVGIG (reference sequence). The CDR3 sequence is 13 residues long. Trimming at V came to 3 bases and at J to 2 bases, leaving 1 base not matched to a gene. Here the CDR3 DNA reads TGTGCCTGGAGAGGGGGCGGCAATCAGCCCCAGCATTTT. Translated: CAWRGGGNQPQHF.

CDR3 residues: CAISETGGGELFF. DNA of the CDR3: TGTGCCATCAGTGAAACAGGGGGCGGGGAGCTGTTTTTT. This chain links TRBV10-3 with TRBJ2-2; 8 bases are a match to TRBD1. Germline V lookup: CDR1 ENHRY, CDR2 SYGVKD. The CDR3 length is 13 residues. After removal of 3 bases from V and 7 bases from J, the junction contained 1 base not matched to a gene.

This chain joins TRBV28 and TRBJ1-2; D is perhaps TRBD1 (5 bases). CDR1 and CDR2 (germline): MDHEN, SYDVKM. The V gene lost 6 bases and the J gene lost 4 bases, with 18 bases spanning the gap. This CDR3 has 15 residues. The CDR3: CASSPTGFLGYGYTF. CDR3 sequence (DNA): TGTGCCAGCAGCCCAACAGGTTTCCTCGGCTATGGCTACACCTTC.

The CDR3 bases are TGTGCCAGCAGCGTAGATGGGTATGGGGATCAGCCCCAGCATTTT. Translation: CASSVDGYGDQPQHF. The chain is built from TRBV9 and TRBJ1-5, with D hard to call. Looked up from germline, CDR1 is SGDLS and CDR2 is YYNGEE. The CDR3 contains 15 residues. Trimming took 0 bases from V and 5 from J, leaving 12 bases between them.

In its sample, this clone was seen once. This rearrangement joins TRBV6-1 to TRBJ2-3; a possible D gene is TRBD2 (7 bases). Looked up from germline, CDR1 is MNHNS and CDR2 is SASEGT. CDR3 length: 15 residues. Trimming removed 3 bases at V and 6 bases at J, with 16 bases between. CDR3 amino acids: CASSERGRGSDTQYF. CDR3 nucleotides: TGTGCCAGCAGTGAGCGGGGGCGGGGATCGGATACGCAGTATTTT.

The chain recombines TRBV11-3 with TRBJ2-2, with D perhaps matching TRBD1 (5 bases). Germline-derived CDR1 and CDR2 are SGHNT and YENEEA. V was clipped by 5 bases and J by 0 bases, with 13 bases between them. The CDR3 is 16 amino acids. Here the CDR3 reads CASSPAWGPNTGELFF. The CDR3 DNA reads TGTGCCAGCAGCCCCGCTTGGGGCCCGAACACCGGGGAGCTGTTTTTT.

This clone was found once. The chain is built from TRBV9 and TRBJ2-3; 7 bases agree with TRBD1. The CDR3 loop spans 19 amino acids. Unmatched junction bases numbered 13, after V lost 0 bases and J lost 0 bases. Germline values: CDR1 SGDLS, CDR2 YYNGEE. For the CDR3, the DNA is TGTGCCAGCAGCGTAGTGCCCCCCACAGGGGCCTATAGCACAGATACGCAGTATTTT. Amino acids: CASSVVPPTGAYSTDTQYF.

The J gene is TRBJ1-3, the V gene TRBV11-2, with a tentative D call TRBD1 (6 bases). With 6 bases removed from V and 4 bases from J, the gap between germline ends came to 19 bases. Germline V gives CDR1 SGHAT, CDR2 FQNNGV. There are 16 residues in the CDR3. CDR3 bases: TGTGCCAGCAGGGACTACCGGACAGAAAGAGGAAACACCATATATTTT. It specifies CASRDYRTERGNTIYF.

With regard to this clone: Other DNA sequences in the sample encode the same CDR3. The DNA for the CDR3 is TGTGCCAGCAGCTTACGAGGGACCCAGTACTTC. Its translation is CASSLRGTQYF. The chain carries TRBV7-8 and TRBJ2-5, with D uncertain. V lost 2 bases and J lost 7, with 5 bases in between. The CDR3 covers 11 residues. The germline V gene has CDR1 SGHVS and CDR2 FQNEAQ.

V gene TRBV5-1 combines with J gene TRBJ2-1, with D possibly being TRBD1 (6 bases). Trimming removed 0 bases at V and 5 bases at J, with 12 bases between. The CDR3 has 15 amino acids. CDR1 and CDR2 (germline): SGHRS, YFSETQ. CDR3 protein: CASSLVQGVDNEQFF. CDR3 bases: TGCGCCAGCAGCTTGGTACAGGGAGTGGACAATGAGCAGTTCTTC.

This chain links TRBV30 with TRBJ2-1; 7 bases match TRBD2. Germline loops: CDR1 GTSNPN, CDR2 SVGIG (reference sequence). V was pared by 0 bases and J by 4 bases, with 3 bases of the junction left unmatched. The CDR3 is 14 amino acids. The CDR3 DNA reads as TGTGCCTGGAGTGTACAGCGGGATTACAATGAGCAGTTCTTC. Translation gives CAWSVQRDYNEQFF. Variable domain in full (rest from reference TRBV30 and TRBJ2-1): SQTIHQWPATLVQPVGSPLSLECTVEGTSNPNLYWYRQAAGRGLQLLFYSVGIGQISSEVPQNLSASRPQDRQFILSSKKLLLSDSGFYLCAWSVQRDYNEQFFGPGTRLTVL.

This clone was observed a few times. The J gene is TRBJ2-1, the V gene TRBV5-4, with D maybe TRBD2 (6 bases). In germline, CDR1 is SGHNT, CDR2 YYREEE (reference sequence). Trimming left V 0 bases short and J 8 bases short, with 9 bases between. The CDR3 is 13 residues long. CDR3 sequence reads: CASSLGPSDEQFF. CDR3 sequence (DNA): TGTGCCAGCAGCTTGGGGCCTAGCGATGAGCAGTTCTTC. The variable domain in full, with the rest retrieved from reference TRBV5-4 and TRBJ2-1, is ETGVTQSPTHLIKTRGQQVTLRCSSQSGHNTVSWYQQALGQGPQFIFQYYREEENGRGNFPPRFSGLQFPNYSSELNVNALELDDSALYLCASSLGPSDEQFFGPGTRLTVL.

Concerning this clone itself: The sample holds other DNA sequences that translate to the same CDR3. The CDR3 protein is CAWSGTGNSPLHF. CDR3 nucleotide sequence: TGTGCCTGGTCCGGGACCGGGAATTCACCCCTCCACTTT. This chain uses TRBV30 with TRBJ1-6; perhaps TRBD1 as D (5 bases). V shed 5 bases and J shed 7 bases, with 12 bases lying between them. This CDR3 has 13 amino acids. CDR1 is GTSNPN, CDR2 SVGIG, per germline (reference sequence).

This sequence joins TRBV10-1 and TRBJ2-5, with unresolved D. Germline V lookup: CDR1 WNHNN, CDR2 SYGVQD (reference sequence). This CDR3 has 12 residues. The V gene lost 0 bases and the J gene lost 10 bases, with 9 bases spanning the gap. CDR3 bases: TGCGCCAGCAGTGAGTCGATGGGCAGCCAGTACTTC. Residues: CASSESMGSQYF.

Worth noting for this clone: The identical CDR3 is also encoded by other nucleotide sequences in the sample. The rearrangement uses TRBV5-5 and TRBJ1-2, with a tentative D call TRBD1 (6 bases). The V gene's germline CDR1 is SGHKS and CDR2 YYEKEE (reference sequence). CDR3 size: 13 residues. Trimming removed 5 bases at V and 2 bases at J, with 10 bases between. The CDR3 coding sequence is TGTGCCAGCAGTCCCGACAGGAACTATGGCTACACCTTC. This sequence encodes CASSPDRNYGYTF.

The chain couples TRBV19 to TRBJ2-1; D is ambiguous. This CDR3 contains 13 residues. V lost 5 bases, J lost 6 bases, and 11 bases lay in between. CDR1 and CDR2 from the germline V gene are LNHDA and SQIVND (reference sequence). The CDR3 DNA reads TGTGCCAGTAGTTCCCGAGCCCTCAATGAGCAGTTCTTC. Translated: CASSSRALNEQFF.

V is TRBV5-1 and J is TRBJ2-3, with unresolved D. Germline V gene lookup returns CDR1 SGHRS and CDR2 YFSETQ. The V and J ends lost 0 bases and 6 bases respectively, with 8 bases between them. The CDR3 runs 13 residues. CDR3 region: CASSLGRVDTQYF. The CDR3 DNA follows: TGCGCCAGCAGCTTGGGTCGCGTCGATACGCAGTATTTT.

The chain uses TRBV5-4 and TRBJ2-1, with TRBD1 as a possible D gene (6 bases). Germline CDR1 reads SGHNT; CDR2 reads YYREEE (reference sequence). V was shortened by 4 bases and J by 3 bases, with 14 bases between the two germline ends. The CDR3 loop spans 15 amino acids. The DNA for the CDR3 is TGTGCCAGCAGCCCCGTGGACAGAGTCTACAATGAGCAGTTCTTC. Residues: CASSPVDRVYNEQFF. The full variable domain, with the rest looked up from reference TRBV5-4 and TRBJ2-1, is ETGVTQSPTHLIKTRGQQVTLRCSSQSGHNTVSWYQQALGQGPQFIFQYYREEENGRGNFPPRFSGLQFPNYSSELNVNALELDDSALYLCASSPVDRVYNEQFFGPGTRLTVL.

For this clone: The sample contains more than one DNA sequence encoding this CDR3. The rearrangement joins TRBV18 to TRBJ1-1, with TRBD1 as a possible D gene (5 bases). The V gene lost 0 bases and the J gene lost 1 base, with 6 bases spanning the gap. The CDR3 consists of 14 residues. In germline, CDR1 is KGHSH, CDR2 LQKENI. The CDR3 region is CASSPPGGNTEAFF. The CDR3 nucleotides are TGTGCCAGCTCACCACCGGGGGGGAACACTGAAGCTTTCTTT.

The chain links TRBV5-6 to TRBJ2-3; TRBD2 matches 7 bases. CDR3 size: 14 residues. Per the germline V gene, CDR1 is SGHDT and CDR2 is YYEEEE. Germline trimming cut 10 bases from V and 0 bases from J; bases unmatched to any gene: 8. This CDR3 is CAGKRRGSTDTQYF. DNA for the CDR3: TGTGCCGGGAAGAGGCGGGGGAGCACAGATACGCAGTATTTT. The whole variable domain, filled in from reference TRBV5-6 and TRBJ2-3, reads DAGVTQSPTHLIKTRGQQVTLRCSPKSGHDTVSWYQQALGQGPQFIFQYYEEEERQRGNFPDRFSGHQFPNYSSELNVNALLLGDSALYLCAGKRRGSTDTQYFGPGTRLTVL.

V is TRBV6-1 and J is TRBJ2-3; 10 bases match TRBD2. Germline values: CDR1 MNHNS, CDR2 SASEGT. V was clipped by 10 bases and J by 3 bases; unmatched bases: 7. This CDR3 spans 14 amino acids. CDR3 loop: CATSRTSGTDTQYF. Written as DNA, the CDR3 is TGTGCCACTTCAAGGACTAGCGGAACAGATACGCAGTATTTT.

The genes are TRBV5-1 and TRBJ1-3; unclear D gene. The germline V and J ends were trimmed by 0 bases and 0 bases, with 10 bases remaining between them. Germline CDR1 SGHRS, CDR2 YFSETQ. The CDR3 has 16 residues. The CDR3 DNA reads as TGCGCCAGCAGCTTGGCCGGCGGCTACTCTGGAAACACCATATATTTT. Translating it yields CASSLAGGYSGNTIYF.

This chain uses TRBV28 with TRBJ1-1, with 11 bases matching TRBD1. This CDR3 has 12 residues. Trimming removed 3 bases from V and 13 bases from J; junction bases left unmatched: 4. Germline CDR1 reads MDHEN; CDR2 reads SYDVKM. CDR3 residues: CASSLADRGLFF. CDR3 sequence (DNA): TGTGCCAGCAGTTTGGCGGACAGGGGGCTTTTCTTT.

On this clone: One end of the junction does not line up with germline, which may come from a read error. The chain employs TRBV7-7 and TRBJ2-1, with TRBD2 matching over 13 bases. The CDR3 totals 15 residues. Germline loops: CDR1 SSHAT, CDR2 FNYEAQ (reference sequence). CDR3 sequence reads: CASSSGTSGINEQFF. CDR3 nucleotides: TGTGCTAGCAGCTCCGGGACTAGCGGGATAAATGAGCAGTTCTTC.

This sequence joins TRBV11-2 and TRBJ2-5, with 7 nucleotides matching TRBD2. CDR1 and CDR2 from the germline V gene are SGHAT and FQNNGV. This CDR3 is built from 14 residues. The V gene end was trimmed by 5 bases and the J gene end by 5 bases; junction bases not matched to a gene: 8. DNA of the CDR3: TGTGCCAGCAGCCCCTCTGGGAGGGTGGAGACCCAGTACTTC. Translation gives CASSPSGRVETQYF. Looking up the rest from reference TRBV11-2 and TRBJ2-5 gives the full variable domain: EAGVAQSPRYKIIEKRQSVAFWCNPISGHATLYWYQQILGQGPKLLIQFQNNGVVDDSQLPKDRFSAERLKGVDSTLKIQPAKLEDSAVYLCASSPSGRVETQYFGPGTRLLVL.

The chain uses TRBV21-1 and TRBJ1-3; the DNA was not compared with TRBD1, the D call given in the table. TRBV21-1 is a listed pseudogene. The CDR3 runs to 16 residues. CDR3 sequence reads: CASSPRWGISGNTIYF. CDR3 nucleotide sequence: TGTGCCAGCAGCCCACGGTGGGGCATCTCTGGAAACACCATATATTTT.